This TCR beta chain stems from a study of shared clonotypes between healthy human individuals. Study findings and constraints: Naive CD4 clonotypes overlapped across several donors at roughly 5%.

V was shortened by 0 bases and J by 4 bases, with 11 bases between the two germline ends. This CDR3 contains 14 residues. The germline CDR1 and CDR2 sequences are SGDLS and YYNGEE. CD8 cells classed as naive were CD45RO-negative and positively selected for CCR7, excluding terminally differentiated effector memory CD45RA+ cells. Profiled with immunoSEQ multiplex PCR; TCRdb holds only in-frame clones, not every one. The table has over 800,000 clones, around 93% seen once. Concerning this clone itself: Its antigen is not identified. This sample also contains other DNA sequences that code for the same CDR3.

The rearrangement joins TRBV9 to TRBJ2-7; either TRBD1 or TRBD2 may supply D (6 bases each). The specimen sequenced was naive CD8+ T cells sorted from blood. The TCR sequence derives from a young man in good health. The CDR3: CASSVGRGGYEQYF. CDR3 coding DNA: TGTGCCAGCAGCGTAGGGAGAGGGGGGTACGAGCAGTACTTC.